This T cell receptor beta chain is from a study of T cells in Graves' hyperthyroidism and ophthalmopathy. As for the study in general: Staff took peripheral blood when the initial diagnosis was made, before any treatment began. Findings of the study overall: Most thyroid clonotypes that were expanded above 0.001 also turned up in blood.

V was trimmed by 3 bases and J by 5 bases, leaving 17 bases between them. Germline loops: CDR1 SGHTS, CDR2 YDEGEE. The CDR3 contains 15 residues. RNA transcripts served as the template for amplifying TCR beta CDR3 regions. The HTBI primer set drove a first-round RT-PCR of the TCR CDR3. A single record per CDR3 protein comes from TCRdb applying MiXCR to the multiplex PCR reads. The sample has about 360,000 distinct CDR3 sequences; around 14% are singletons. This clonotype was detected ten times or more. Its antigen is not known. This TCR was recovered from a woman aged 18-29 years with Graves' hyperthyroidism. Sequencing used blood. V and J are TRBV5-8 and TRBJ2-5, with D maybe TRBD1 (6 bases). The CDR3 spells CASSSLLGAWETQYF. The CDR3 DNA reads TGTGCCAGCAGCTCCCTTTTGGGGGCCTGGGAGACCCAGTACTTC.